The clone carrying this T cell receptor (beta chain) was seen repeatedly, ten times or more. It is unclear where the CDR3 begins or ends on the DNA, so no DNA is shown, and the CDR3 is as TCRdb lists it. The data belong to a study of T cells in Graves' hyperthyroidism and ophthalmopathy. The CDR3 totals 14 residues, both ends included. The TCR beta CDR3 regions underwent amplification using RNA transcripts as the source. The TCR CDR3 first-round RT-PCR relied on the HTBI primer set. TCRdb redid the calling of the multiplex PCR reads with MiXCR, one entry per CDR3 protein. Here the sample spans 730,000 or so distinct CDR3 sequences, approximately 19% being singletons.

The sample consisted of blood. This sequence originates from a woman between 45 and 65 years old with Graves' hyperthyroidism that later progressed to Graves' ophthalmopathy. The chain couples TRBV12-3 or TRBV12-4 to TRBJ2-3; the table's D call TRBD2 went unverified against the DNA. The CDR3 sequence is CASSSSVSGDTQYF.